The text below deals with one T cell receptor beta chain. Its antigen is currently not known. Per-nucleotide qualities are absent, and no much larger clonotype sits a single base away. The sample originates from a study of blood T cell repertoires in COVID-19 (dated by TCRdb to 2020 to 2021). Turning to the overall study: The collaborator samples originated in the United States, Italy and Spain and spanned the acute and convalescent phases of COVID-19. A freely available public database, intended as a resource for researchers studying the immune response to SARS-CoV-2, is where the repertoires were released. The prospective study material was composed of cDNA or gDNA derived from T cells, B-cell-depleted T cells, or PBMCs. A de-identified subject ID, COVID-19 status, age in years and sex were almost always included in the sample metadata. The dataset comprised deeply sampled blood TCRbeta repertoires from subjects exposed to, actively infected with, or recovered from COVID-19. The samples were drawn from two sources: the first 160 participants of the ongoing ImmuneRACE study, and 1,000 to 1,500 subjects contributed by 6 global collaborators. Where available, HLA class I and class II types were obtained from metadata supplied by the sample provider rather than from assay-based typing. On the study overall, not on this receptor specifically: Clinical and demographic metadata were provided uncurated, with the amount varying by source and participant.

Clipping removes 0 bases from V and 3 bases from J, with 9 as the unmatched junction base count. Taken from the germline V gene, the CDR1 and CDR2 loops are SGDLS and YYNGEE. The CDR3 spans 17 residues, from the cysteine through the phenylalanine. Only the CDR3 DNA stays, 51 bases, in frame from base 1. Whole blood was collected in K2EDTA tubes by collaborating institutions according to the institutions' own protocols. For TCRbeta analysis, collaborators shipped samples in one of three forms: frozen whole blood, isolated PBMCs, or DNA extracted from either of those sample types. TCRbeta CDR3 regions were amplified from genomic DNA by means of the immunoSEQ Assay, a bias-controlled multiplex PCR. In the source study's methods: The number of nucleated cells in each sample was estimated by amplification of reference gene primers within the assay. Sequence reads were collapsed and filtered to measure the absolute abundance of every unique TCRbeta CDR3 rearrangement. For each sample, productive Simpson clonality was calculated as the square root of Simpson's diversity index across productive rearrangements. TCRdb took over this immuneACCESS table, retaining in-frame rearrangements with V and J assigned. Such tables are incomplete; in checked studies, under half of the missing clones stem from an unresolved V gene, and the remainder is unexplained. V, J and clone size are those of that table, while D and trimming were read from the DNA. A total of 200,000 to 250,000 clones appear in this sample, 82% of them only once. Clones ranked in the top ten supply 3.4% of the sample.

The specimen was peripheral blood. This clonotype originated in a woman aged 18 to 35 with acute or convalescent COVID-19. This chain is built from TRBV9 and TRBJ2-3; TRBD2 aligns with 8 central bases. The CDR3 region has the sequence CASSVVRGGAGTDTQYF. The sequenced DNA: TGTGCCAGCAGCGTAGTTCGGGGGGGCGCCGGGACAGATACGCAGTATTTT.